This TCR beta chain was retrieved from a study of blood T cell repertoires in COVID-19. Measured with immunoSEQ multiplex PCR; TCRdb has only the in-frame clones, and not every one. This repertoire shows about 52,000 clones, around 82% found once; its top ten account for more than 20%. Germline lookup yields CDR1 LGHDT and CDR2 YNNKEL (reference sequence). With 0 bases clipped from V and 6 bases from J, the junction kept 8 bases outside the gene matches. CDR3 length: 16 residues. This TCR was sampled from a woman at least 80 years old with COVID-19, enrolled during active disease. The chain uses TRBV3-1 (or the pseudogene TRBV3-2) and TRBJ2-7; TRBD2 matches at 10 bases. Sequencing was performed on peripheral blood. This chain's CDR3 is CASSQDRSGRAGEQYF. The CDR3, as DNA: TGTGCCAGCAGCCAAGATAGGAGCGGGAGGGCCGGCGAGCAGTACTTC.